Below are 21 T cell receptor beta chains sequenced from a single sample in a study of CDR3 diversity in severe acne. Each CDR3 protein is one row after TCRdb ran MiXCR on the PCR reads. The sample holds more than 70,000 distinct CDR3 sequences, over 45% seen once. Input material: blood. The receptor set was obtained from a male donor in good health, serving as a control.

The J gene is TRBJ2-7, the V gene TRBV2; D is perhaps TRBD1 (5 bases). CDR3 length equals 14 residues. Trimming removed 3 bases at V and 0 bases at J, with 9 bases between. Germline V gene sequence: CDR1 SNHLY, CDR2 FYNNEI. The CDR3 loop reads CASSDTGHSYEQYF. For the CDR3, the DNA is TGTGCCAGCAGTGATACCGGACACTCCTACGAGCAGTACTTC. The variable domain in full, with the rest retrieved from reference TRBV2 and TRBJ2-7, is EPEVTQTPSHQVTQMGQEVILRCVPISNHLYFYWYRQILGQKVEFLVSFYNNEISEKSEIFDDQFSVERPDGSNFTLKIRSTKLEDSAMYFCASSDTGHSYEQYFGPGTRLTVT.

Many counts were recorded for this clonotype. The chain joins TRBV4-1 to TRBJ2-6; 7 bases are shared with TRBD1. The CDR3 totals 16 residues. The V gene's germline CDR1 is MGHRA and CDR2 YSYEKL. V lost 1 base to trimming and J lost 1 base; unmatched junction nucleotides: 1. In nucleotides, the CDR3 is TGCGCCAGCAGCCAAGGGGACAGATCTGGGGCCAACGTCCTGACTTTC. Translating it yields CASSQGDRSGANVLTF.

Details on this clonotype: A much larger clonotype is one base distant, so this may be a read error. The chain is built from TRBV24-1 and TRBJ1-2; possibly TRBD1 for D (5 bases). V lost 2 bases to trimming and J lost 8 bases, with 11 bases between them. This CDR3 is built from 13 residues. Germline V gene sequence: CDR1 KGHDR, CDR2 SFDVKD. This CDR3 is CATSDSTVIGYTF. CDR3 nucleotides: TGTGCCACCAGTGATTCGACAGTAATCGGCTACACCTTC.

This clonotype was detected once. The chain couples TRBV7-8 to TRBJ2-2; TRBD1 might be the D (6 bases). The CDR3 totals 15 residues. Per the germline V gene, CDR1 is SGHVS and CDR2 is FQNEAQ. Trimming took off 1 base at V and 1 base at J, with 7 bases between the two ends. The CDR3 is CASSLGTENTGELFF. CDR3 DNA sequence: TGTGCCAGCAGCTTAGGGACAGAGAACACCGGGGAGCTGTTTTTT.

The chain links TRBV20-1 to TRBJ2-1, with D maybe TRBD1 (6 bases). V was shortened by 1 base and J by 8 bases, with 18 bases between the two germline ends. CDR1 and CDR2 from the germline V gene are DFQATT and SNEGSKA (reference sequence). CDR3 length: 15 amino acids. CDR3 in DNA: TGCAGTGCTAGAGGACTTACAGGGCCGGCGGATGAGCAGTTCTTC. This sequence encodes CSARGLTGPADEQFF.

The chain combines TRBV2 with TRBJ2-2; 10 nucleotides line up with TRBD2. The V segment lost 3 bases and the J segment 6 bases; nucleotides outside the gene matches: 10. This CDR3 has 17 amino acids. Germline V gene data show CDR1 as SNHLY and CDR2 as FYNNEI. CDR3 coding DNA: TGTGCCAGCAGTGACGCCGCCCAAGCGGGAGGGGCCGGGGAGCTGTTTTTT. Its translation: CASSDAAQAGGAGELFF.

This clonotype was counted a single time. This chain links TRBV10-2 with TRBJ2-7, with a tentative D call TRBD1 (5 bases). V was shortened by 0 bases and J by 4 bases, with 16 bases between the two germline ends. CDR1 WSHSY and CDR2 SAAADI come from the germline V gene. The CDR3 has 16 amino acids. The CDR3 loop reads CASSESSGMGPYEQYF. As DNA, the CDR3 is TGCGCCAGCAGTGAGTCCTCAGGGATGGGGCCTTACGAGCAGTACTTC.

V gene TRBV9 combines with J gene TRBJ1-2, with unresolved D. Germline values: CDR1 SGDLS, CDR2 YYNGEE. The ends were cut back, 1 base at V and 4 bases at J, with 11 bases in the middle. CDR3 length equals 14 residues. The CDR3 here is CASSVSPDIYGYTF. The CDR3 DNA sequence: TGTGCCAGCAGCGTATCACCGGATATCTATGGCTACACCTTC. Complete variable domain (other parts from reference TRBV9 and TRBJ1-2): DSGVTQTPKHLITATGQRVTLRCSPRSGDLSVYWYQQSLDQGLQFLIQYYNGEERAKGNILERFSAQQFPDLHSELNLSSLELGDSALYFCASSVSPDIYGYTFGSGTRLTVV.

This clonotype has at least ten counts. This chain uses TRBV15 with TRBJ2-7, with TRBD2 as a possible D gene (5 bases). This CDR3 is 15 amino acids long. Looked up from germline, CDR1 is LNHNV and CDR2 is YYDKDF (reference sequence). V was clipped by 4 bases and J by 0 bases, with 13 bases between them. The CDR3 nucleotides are TGTGCCACCAGCAAACTAGACACGAGCTCCTACGAGCAGTACTTC. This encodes CATSKLDTSSYEQYF. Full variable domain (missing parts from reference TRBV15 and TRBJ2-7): DAMVIQNPRYQVTQFGKPVTLSCSQTLNHNVMYWYQQKSSQAPKLLFHYYDKDFNNEADTPDNFQSRRPNTSFCFLDIRSPGLGDTAMYLCATSKLDTSSYEQYFGPGTRLTVT.

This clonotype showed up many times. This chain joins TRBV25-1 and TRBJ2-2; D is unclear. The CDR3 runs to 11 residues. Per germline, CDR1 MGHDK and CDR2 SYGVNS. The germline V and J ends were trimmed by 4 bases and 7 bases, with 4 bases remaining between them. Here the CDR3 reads CASSVGGELFF. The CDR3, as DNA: TGTGCCAGCAGTGTTGGCGGGGAGCTGTTTTTT.

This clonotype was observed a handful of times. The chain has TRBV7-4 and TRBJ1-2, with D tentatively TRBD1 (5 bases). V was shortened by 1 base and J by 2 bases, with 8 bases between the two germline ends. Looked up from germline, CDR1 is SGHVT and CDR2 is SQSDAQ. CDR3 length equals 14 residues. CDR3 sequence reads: CASSLGAGNYGYTF. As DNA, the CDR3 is TGTGCCAGCAGCTTAGGTGCAGGGAACTATGGCTACACCTTC.

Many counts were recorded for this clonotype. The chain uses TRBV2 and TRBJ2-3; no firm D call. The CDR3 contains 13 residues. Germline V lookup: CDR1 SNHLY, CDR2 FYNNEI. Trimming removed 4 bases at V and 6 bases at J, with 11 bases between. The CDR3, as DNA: TGTGCCAGCAGTGCCGAATGGGCGGATACGCAGTATTTT. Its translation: CASSAEWADTQYF.

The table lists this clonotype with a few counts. CDR3 sequence reads: CASSPSSGAGSYEQYF. The CDR3 DNA follows: TGTGCCAGCAGCCCCTCTTCGGGGGCTGGGTCCTACGAGCAGTACTTC. The chain joins TRBV7-6 to TRBJ2-7; perhaps D is TRBD1 or TRBD2 (6 bases each). The V end was cut by 5 bases, the J end by 1 base, with 18 bases between. Germline CDR1 and CDR2: SGHVS and FNYEAQ. This CDR3 comprises 16 residues.

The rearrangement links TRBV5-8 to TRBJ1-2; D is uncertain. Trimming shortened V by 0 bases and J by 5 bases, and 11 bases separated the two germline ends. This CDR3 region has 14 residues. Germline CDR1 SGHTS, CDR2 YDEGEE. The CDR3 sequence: CASSLAWAEYGYTF. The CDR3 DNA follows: TGTGCCAGCAGCTTGGCGTGGGCGGAGTATGGCTACACCTTC.

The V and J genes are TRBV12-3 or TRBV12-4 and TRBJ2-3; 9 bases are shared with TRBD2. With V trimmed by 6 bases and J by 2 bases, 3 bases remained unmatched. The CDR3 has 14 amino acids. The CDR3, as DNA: TGTGCCAGCAGGCGGGGGGGTGTCACAGATACGCAGTATTTT. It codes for CASRRGGVTDTQYF.

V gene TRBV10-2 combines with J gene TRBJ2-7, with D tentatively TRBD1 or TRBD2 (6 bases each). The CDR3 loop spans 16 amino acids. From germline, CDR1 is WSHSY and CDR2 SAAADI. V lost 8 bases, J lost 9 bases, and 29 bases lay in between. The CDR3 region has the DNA TGCGCCAGCCTCCCTGCTGAAACAGGGTCCGGGGGAGCGCAGTACTTC. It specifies CASLPAETGSGGAQYF.

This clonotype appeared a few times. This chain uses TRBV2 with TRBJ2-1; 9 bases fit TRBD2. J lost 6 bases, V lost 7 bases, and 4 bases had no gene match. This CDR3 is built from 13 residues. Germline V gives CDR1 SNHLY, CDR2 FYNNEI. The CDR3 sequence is CASNSGSVNEQFF. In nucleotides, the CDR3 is TGTGCCAGCAATAGCGGGAGTGTCAATGAGCAGTTCTTC.

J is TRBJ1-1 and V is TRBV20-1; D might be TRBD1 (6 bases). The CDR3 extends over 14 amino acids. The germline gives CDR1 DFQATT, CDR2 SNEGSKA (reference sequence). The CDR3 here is CRPRRMGGLNEAFF. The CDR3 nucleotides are TGCAGACCCCGCCGAATGGGGGGGCTTAATGAAGCTTTCTTT.

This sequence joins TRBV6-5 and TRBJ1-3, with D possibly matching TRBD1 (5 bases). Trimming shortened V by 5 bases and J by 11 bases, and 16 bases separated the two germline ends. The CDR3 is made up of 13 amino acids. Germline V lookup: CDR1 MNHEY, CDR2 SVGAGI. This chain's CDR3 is CASSEPSGDSIYF. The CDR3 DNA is TGTGCCAGCAGTGAACCATCCGGGGACTCCATATATTTT.

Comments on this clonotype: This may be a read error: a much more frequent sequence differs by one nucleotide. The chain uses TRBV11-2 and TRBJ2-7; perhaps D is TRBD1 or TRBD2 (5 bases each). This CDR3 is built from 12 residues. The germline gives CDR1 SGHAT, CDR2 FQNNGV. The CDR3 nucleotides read TGTGCCAGCAACTTAGGGGACCTGGCACAGTACTTC. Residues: CASNLGDLAQYF.

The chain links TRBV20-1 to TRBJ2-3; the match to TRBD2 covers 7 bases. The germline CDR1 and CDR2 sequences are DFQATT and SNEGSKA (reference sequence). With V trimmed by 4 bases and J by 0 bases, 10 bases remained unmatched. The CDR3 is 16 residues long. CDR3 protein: CSAKITGRGSTDTQYF. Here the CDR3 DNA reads TGCAGTGCTAAGATCACGGGGAGGGGAAGCACAGATACGCAGTATTTT.